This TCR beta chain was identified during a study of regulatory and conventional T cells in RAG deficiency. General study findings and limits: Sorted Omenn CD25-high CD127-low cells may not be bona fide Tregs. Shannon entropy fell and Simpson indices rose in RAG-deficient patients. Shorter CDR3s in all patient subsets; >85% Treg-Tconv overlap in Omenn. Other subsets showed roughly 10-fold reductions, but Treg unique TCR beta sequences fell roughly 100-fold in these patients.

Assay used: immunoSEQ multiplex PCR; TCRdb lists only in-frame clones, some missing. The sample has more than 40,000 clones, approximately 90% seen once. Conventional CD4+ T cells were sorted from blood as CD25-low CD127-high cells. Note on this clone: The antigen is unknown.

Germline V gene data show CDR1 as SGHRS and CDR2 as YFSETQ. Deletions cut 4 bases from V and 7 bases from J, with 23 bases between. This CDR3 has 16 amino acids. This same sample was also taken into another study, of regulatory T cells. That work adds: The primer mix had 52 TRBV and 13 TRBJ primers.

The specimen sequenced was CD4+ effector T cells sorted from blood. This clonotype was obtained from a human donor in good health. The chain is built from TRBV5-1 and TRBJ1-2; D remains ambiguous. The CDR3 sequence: CASSGAEGGRGGGYTF. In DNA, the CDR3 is TGCGCCAGCAGCGGAGCTGAAGGCGGGCGAGGTGGTGGCTACACCTTC.